This TCR beta chain was obtained from a study of patients and donors after allogeneic stem cell transplantation (dated by TCRdb to 2020 to 2021). A remark on this clonotype: Its recognized antigen is unknown. No much larger clone is present one base from it, and per-base qualities are unavailable.

Library construction relied on RT-PCR. Instrument used: NextSeq 550. TCRdb reprocessing: public reads trimmed at Q25 with fastp, clones called with MiXCR, in-frame beta chains kept. Each record represents a unique CDR3 protein, reported with the most common genes and DNA among its rows. Across this sample there are 390,000 or so distinct CDR3 sequences, with around 16% seen only once. The ten most abundant clones make up 7% to 7.5% of the sample. Taken from the germline V gene (reference sequence), the CDR1 and CDR2 loops are MNHEY and SMNVEV. V and J lose 3 bases and 1 base, and a span of 10 bases separates them. Inclusive of the bounding cysteine and phenylalanine, the CDR3 is 14 residues long. Here the CDR3 DNA is all that survives: 42 bases in frame from base 1.

The sequenced sample consisted of blood, either unsorted or a sorted T cell fraction (not recorded which). This receptor was taken from a human donor who was either an allogeneic HSCT recipient or a stem cell or donor lymphocyte infusion donor (not recorded which). It is not recorded whose cells these are; they may come from a transplant donor. The rearrangement joined TRBV27 to TRBJ2-7; no D segment can be confidently identified. This receptor carries the CDR3 CASSLIWESYEQYF. The nucleotides read TGTGCCAGCAGTTTGATATGGGAATCCTACGAGCAGTACTTC.